The 26 T cell receptor beta chains below all came from one sample that was sequenced in a study of blood T cell repertoires in COVID-19. Only in-frame clones appear in the TCRdb table, and some are missing; sequencing was by immunoSEQ multiplex PCR. This table holds 150,000 to 200,000 clones, 70% to 90% found once. The specimen sequenced was peripheral blood. The receptors stem from a man over 45 with active or convalescent COVID-19.

The table lists this clone with a count of one. One end of the junction varies from germline; a read error may be responsible. The chain joins TRBV5-1 to TRBJ2-1; D might be TRBD2 (5 bases). This CDR3 has 12 amino acids. CDR1 SGHRS and CDR2 YFSETQ come from the germline V gene. Here the CDR3 reads CASSLALDSWLF. The CDR3 DNA is TGCGCCAGCAGCTTGGCCCTGGACTCATGGCTCTTC.

The V call is TRBV5-1, the J call TRBJ1-3, with D perhaps matching TRBD1 (6 bases). In germline, CDR1 is SGHRS, CDR2 YFSETQ. This CDR3 spans 15 amino acids. V gave up 0 bases and J gave up 4 bases, with 11 bases separating them. The CDR3 spells CASSLAQGAGNTIYF. CDR3 DNA: TGCGCCAGCAGCTTGGCACAGGGAGCGGGAAACACCATATATTTT.

The gene calls are TRBV19 and TRBJ1-2; 11 positions match TRBD1. Losses at the gene ends were 6 bases for V and 2 bases for J; bases not matched to a gene: 5. The CDR3 totals 15 residues. Germline V gene data show CDR1 as LNHDA and CDR2 as SQIVND (reference sequence). The CDR3 coding sequence is TGTGCCAGTAGGAGCCGGGACAGGGGGAACTATGGCTACACCTTC. The encoded protein is CASRSRDRGNYGYTF. Full variable domain (missing parts from reference TRBV19 and TRBJ1-2): DGGITQSPKYLFRKEGQNVTLSCEQNLNHDAMYWYRQDPGQGLRLIYYSQIVNDFQKGDIAEGYSVSREKKESFPLTVTSAQKNPTAFYLCASRSRDRGNYGYTFGSGTRLTVV.

V usage is TRBV6-2 or TRBV6-3 and J usage is TRBJ2-1; possible D gene TRBD2, 6 bases. With 0 bases removed from V and 10 bases from J, the gap between germline ends came to 7 bases. This CDR3 has 12 amino acids. Germline CDR1 MNHEY, CDR2 SVGEGT. This CDR3 reads CASSYSGLEQFF. In DNA form, the CDR3 reads TGTGCCAGCAGTTACTCAGGACTAGAGCAGTTCTTC.

This chain joins TRBV4-2 and TRBJ2-1; 9 nucleotides match TRBD1. The CDR3 is made up of 16 amino acids. The ends lost 1 base at V and 6 bases at J; junction bases unmatched: 7. Per germline, CDR1 LGHNA and CDR2 YNFKEQ. In DNA form, the CDR3 reads TGTGCCAGCAGCCAAGTGACGGGACAGGGAGGCAATGAGCAGTTCTTC. Translation gives CASSQVTGQGGNEQFF.

This clone appeared a single time. The chain uses TRBV24-1 and TRBJ2-1; tentative D call: TRBD2 (5 bases). The V and J ends lost 9 bases and 4 bases respectively, with 27 bases between them. Germline V gives CDR1 KGHDR, CDR2 SFDVKD. The CDR3 spans 18 residues. The CDR3 spells CATGFKRSLWETYNEQFF. Here the CDR3 DNA reads TGTGCCACCGGTTTTAAGCGGAGCTTATGGGAGACGTACAATGAGCAGTTCTTC.

The chain joins TRBV14 to TRBJ2-1; TRBD2 aligns across 8 bases. Unmatched junction bases numbered 2, after V lost 1 base and J lost 6 bases. Germline CDR1 reads SGHDN; CDR2 reads FVKESK. The CDR3 is 14 residues long. CDR3 amino acids: CASSQGGLANEQFF. CDR3 nucleotide sequence: TGTGCCAGCAGCCAAGGAGGACTAGCCAATGAGCAGTTCTTC.

The chain couples TRBV5-1 to TRBJ1-2; 7 bases fit TRBD1. The CDR3 length is 13 residues. J was trimmed by 2 bases and V by 4 bases; bases with no gene match: 2. The germline gives CDR1 SGHRS, CDR2 YFSETQ. The CDR3 bases are TGCGCCAGCAGCCCAGGGGGGAACTATGGCTACACCTTC. This encodes CASSPGGNYGYTF.

V and J are TRBV7-2 and TRBJ1-2; D uncertain. Germline CDR1 and CDR2: SGHTA and FQGNSA. This CDR3 comprises 14 residues. V lost 2 bases, J lost 3 bases, and 10 bases lay in between. CDR3 sequence reads: CASSLKRSDYGYTF. The CDR3 DNA follows: TGTGCCAGCAGCTTAAAGCGAAGCGACTATGGCTACACCTTC. Using reference TRBV7-2 and TRBJ1-2 for the parts outside the CDR3, the full variable domain is GAGVSQSPSNKVTEKGKDVELRCDPISGHTALYWYRQSLGQGLEFLIYFQGNSAPDKSGLPSDRFSAERTGGSVSTLTIQRTQQEDSAVYLCASSLKRSDYGYTFGSGTRLTVV.

Many counts were recorded for this clone. The chain combines TRBV10-3 with TRBJ2-3, with 11 bases that match TRBD1. Losses at the gene ends were 2 bases for V and 3 bases for J; bases not matched to a gene: 10. This CDR3 contains 18 residues. Germline V lookup: CDR1 ENHRY, CDR2 SYGVKD. CDR3 coding DNA: TGTGCCATCAGTGAGCCCTCAGGGGGGACAGGGGGGACAGATACGCAGTATTTT. Translated, it gives CAISEPSGGTGGTDTQYF.

This clone has more than one count but fewer than ten. The chain employs TRBV2 and TRBJ1-2, with 7 bases matching TRBD1. The CDR3 is 14 amino acids. V trimming: 4 bases; J trimming: 3 bases; junction bases outside the gene matches: 5. Germline V gives CDR1 SNHLY, CDR2 FYNNEI. The CDR3 here is CASSVQGTDYGYTF. CDR3 nucleotide sequence: TGTGCCAGCAGTGTCCAAGGGACAGACTATGGCTACACCTTC.

The CDR3 DNA reads as TGTGCCAGCAGTCTCGGACAGGTCGTGGGGCAGCCCCAGCATTTT. This encodes CASSLGQVVGQPQHF. This chain joins TRBV27 and TRBJ1-5; the match to TRBD1 covers 7 bases. Germline CDR1 and CDR2: MNHEY and SMNVEV (reference sequence). The CDR3 sequence is 15 residues long. The trim removed 5 bases at V and 7 bases at J, leaving 11 bases unmatched.

The chain combines TRBV6-4 with TRBJ2-3, with D maybe TRBD1 (6 bases). V lost 8 bases and J 2 bases, leaving 14 bases between the germline ends. The germline CDR1 and CDR2 sequences are MRHNA and SNTAGT. The CDR3 is 14 residues long. CDR3 protein: CASRRTDPTDTQYF. In DNA, the CDR3 is TGTGCCAGCCGCCGGACAGATCCCACAGATACGCAGTATTTT.

This clone was observed once. This rearrangement joins TRBV27 to TRBJ1-1; tentatively, D is TRBD1 (6 bases). Per the germline V gene, CDR1 is MNHEY and CDR2 is SMNVEV (reference sequence). The CDR3 consists of 14 residues. Trimming removed 6 bases from V and 5 bases from J, with 16 bases in between. The CDR3 bases are TGTGCCAGCAGCCTAGACAGGAGAGGAACTGAAGCTTTCTTT. This codes for CASSLDRRGTEAFF.

The V and J genes are TRBV30 and TRBJ2-2, with D maybe TRBD2 (5 bases). From germline, CDR1 is GTSNPN and CDR2 SVGIG (reference sequence). The CDR3 consists of 17 residues. V dropped 5 bases and J dropped 0 bases, with 19 bases sitting between them. The CDR3 loop is CAWGSRLTSSNTGELFF. The CDR3 nucleotides read TGTGCCTGGGGGTCACGCCTAACTAGTTCGAACACCGGGGAGCTGTTTTTT.

The gene calls are TRBV14 and TRBJ2-6; 10 bases map to TRBD1. The CDR3 runs to 21 residues. Trimming removed 7 bases from V and 2 bases from J; junction bases left unmatched: 20. Germline V gives CDR1 SGHDN, CDR2 FVKESK. Here the CDR3 DNA reads TGTGCCAGCAATGGGTCTCTCGGGACAGGGGTTCTAAAGGCTGGGGCCAACGTCCTGACTTTC. Amino acids: CASNGSLGTGVLKAGANVLTF.

V is TRBV5-1 and J is TRBJ2-1, with 12 bases aligning to TRBD1. Looked up from germline, CDR1 is SGHRS and CDR2 is YFSETQ. This CDR3 is 16 amino acids long. V shed 4 bases and J 6 bases; nucleotides not matched to a gene: 8. CDR3 DNA: TGCGCCAGCAGCCCGGAGGGGACAGGGGGCCTCAATGAGCAGTTCTTC. Translated: CASSPEGTGGLNEQFF. Filled out from reference TRBV5-1 and TRBJ2-1, the complete variable domain reads KAGVTQTPRYLIKTRGQQVTLSCSPISGHRSVSWYQQTPGQGLQFLFEYFSETQRNKGNFPGRFSGRQFSNSRSEMNVSTLELGDSALYLCASSPEGTGGLNEQFFGPGTRLTVL.

The gene calls are TRBV5-5 and TRBJ1-2; D perhaps matches TRBD1 (5 bases). Per germline, CDR1 SGHKS and CDR2 YYEKEE (reference sequence). Trimming removed 1 base from V and 7 bases from J, with 20 bases in between. The CDR3 length is 16 residues. CDR3 DNA: TGTGCCAGCAGCTTGTTCTTCCCGGCAGGGATGCGTGGCTACACCTTC. Protein: CASSLFFPAGMRGYTF.

The V and J genes are TRBV27 and TRBJ1-6; a possible D gene is TRBD1 (5 bases). The CDR3 runs 16 residues. V lost 6 bases and J lost 0, with 12 bases in between. The germline gives CDR1 MNHEY, CDR2 SMNVEV (reference sequence). The CDR3 reads CASSSLGGSYNSPLHF. DNA of the CDR3: TGTGCCAGCAGCTCCCTCGGGGGCTCCTATAATTCACCCCTCCACTTT.

This chain joins TRBV7-2 and TRBJ1-3; D remains unclear. The CDR3 has 15 amino acids. Trimming removed 2 bases from V and 6 bases from J, with 14 bases in between. From germline, CDR1 is SGHTA and CDR2 FQGNSA. This chain's CDR3 is CASSLSSQETNTIYF. CDR3 DNA: TGTGCCAGCAGCTTATCCTCGCAGGAAACAAACACCATATATTTT.

J is TRBJ2-7 and V is TRBV6-6, with 11 positions matching TRBD2. The CDR3 consists of 14 residues. Germline values: CDR1 MNHNY, CDR2 SVGAGI (reference sequence). V trimming: 6 bases; J trimming: 3 bases; junction bases outside the gene matches: 4. The CDR3 sequence is CASRAGTSGYEQYF. CDR3 sequence (DNA): TGTGCCAGCAGAGCCGGGACTAGCGGCTACGAGCAGTACTTC.

The chain combines TRBV5-1 with TRBJ2-6; TRBD2 might be the D (6 bases). The CDR3 length is 15 residues. V lost 5 bases, J lost 0 bases, and 9 bases lay in between. Germline lookup yields CDR1 SGHRS and CDR2 YFSETQ. DNA for the CDR3: TGCGCCAGCAGTGGGGGGAGCTCTGGGGCCAACGTCCTGACTTTC. Translation gives CASSGGSSGANVLTF.

The gene calls are TRBV3-1 (or the pseudogene TRBV3-2) and TRBJ1-1; 7 bases fit TRBD1. V lost 0 bases to trimming and J lost 6 bases; unmatched junction nucleotides: 16. The V gene's germline CDR1 is LGHDT and CDR2 YNNKEL (reference sequence). The CDR3 sequence is 18 residues long. CDR3 in amino acids: CASSQDRKGAMGGAEAFF. The CDR3 DNA reads as TGTGCCAGCAGCCAAGATCGTAAGGGGGCAATGGGGGGCGCTGAAGCTTTCTTT.

The chain carries TRBV9 and TRBJ2-7, with 10 bases lining up with TRBD1. V shed 3 bases and J 5 bases; nucleotides not matched to a gene: 11. Germline V gene data show CDR1 as SGDLS and CDR2 as YYNGEE. CDR3 length equals 16 residues. This CDR3 reads CASSATDGQGVHEQYF. The CDR3 bases are TGTGCCAGCAGCGCCACTGACGGACAGGGGGTCCACGAGCAGTACTTC.

The V gene is TRBV6-5, the J gene TRBJ1-5; maybe TRBD1 (6 bases). This CDR3 region has 13 residues. Trimming shortened V by 6 bases and J by 5 bases, and 11 bases separated the two germline ends. Germline V gene data show CDR1 as MNHEY and CDR2 as SVGAGI. DNA of the CDR3: TGTGCCAGCAGGAACAGGGTTGATCAGCCCCAGCATTTT. Its translation: CASRNRVDQPQHF.

This chain uses TRBV27 with TRBJ2-5; 12 bases match TRBD2. The CDR3 contains 20 residues. V trimming: 2 bases; J trimming: 1 base; junction bases outside the gene matches: 14. The germline CDR1 and CDR2 sequences are MNHEY and SMNVEV (reference sequence). The CDR3 DNA follows: TGTGCCAGCAGTTTACCTACTCAGACTAGCGGGGGAACCCTCCAAGAGACCCAGTACTTC. Encoded protein: CASSLPTQTSGGTLQETQYF.